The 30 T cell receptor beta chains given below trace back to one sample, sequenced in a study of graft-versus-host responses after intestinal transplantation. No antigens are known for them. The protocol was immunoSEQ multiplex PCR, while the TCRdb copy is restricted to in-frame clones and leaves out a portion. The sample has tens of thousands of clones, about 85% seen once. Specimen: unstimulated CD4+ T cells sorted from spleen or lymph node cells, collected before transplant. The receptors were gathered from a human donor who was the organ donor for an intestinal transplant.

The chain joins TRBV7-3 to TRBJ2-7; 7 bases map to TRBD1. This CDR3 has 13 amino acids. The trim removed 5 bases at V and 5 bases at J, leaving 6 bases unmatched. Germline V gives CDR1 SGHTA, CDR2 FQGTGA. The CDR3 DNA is TGTGCCAGCAGCATGACAGGGTCCCACGAGCAGTACTTC. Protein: CASSMTGSHEQYF. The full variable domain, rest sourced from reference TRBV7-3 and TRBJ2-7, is GAGVSQTPSNKVTEKGKYVELRCDPISGHTALYWYRQSLGQGPEFLIYFQGTGAADDSGLPNDRFFAVRPEGSVSTLKIQRTERGDSAVYLCASSMTGSHEQYFGPGTRLTVT.

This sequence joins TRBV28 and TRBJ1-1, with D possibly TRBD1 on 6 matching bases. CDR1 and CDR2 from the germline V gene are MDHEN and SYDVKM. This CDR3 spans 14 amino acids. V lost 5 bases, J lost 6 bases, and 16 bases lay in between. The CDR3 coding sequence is TGTGCCAGCAGTGGGCGAGGGGGGGTCGCTGAAGCTTTCTTT. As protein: CASSGRGGVAEAFF.

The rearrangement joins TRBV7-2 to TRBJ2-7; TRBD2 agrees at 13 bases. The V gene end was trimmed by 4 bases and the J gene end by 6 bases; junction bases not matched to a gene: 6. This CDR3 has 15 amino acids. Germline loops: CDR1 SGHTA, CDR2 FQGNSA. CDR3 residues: CASSSGLAGPTEQYF. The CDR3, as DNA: TGTGCCAGCAGCTCGGGACTAGCGGGACCCACCGAGCAGTACTTC.

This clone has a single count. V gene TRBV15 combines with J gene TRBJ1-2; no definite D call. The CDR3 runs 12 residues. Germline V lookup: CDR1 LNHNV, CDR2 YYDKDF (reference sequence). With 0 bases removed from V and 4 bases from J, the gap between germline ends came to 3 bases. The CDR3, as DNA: TGTGCCACCAGCAGAGAGGCCTATGGCTACACCTTC. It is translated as CATSREAYGYTF. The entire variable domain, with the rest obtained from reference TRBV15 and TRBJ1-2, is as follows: DAMVIQNPRYQVTQFGKPVTLSCSQTLNHNVMYWYQQKSSQAPKLLFHYYDKDFNNEADTPDNFQSRRPNTSFCFLDIRSPGLGDTAMYLCATSREAYGYTFGSGTRLTVV.

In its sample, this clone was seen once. CDR3 in DNA: TGTGCCAGCAGCTTGTGGGGCGGGGGGGCGTACAATGAGCAGTTCTTC. Protein product: CASSLWGGGAYNEQFF. The chain links TRBV5-6 to TRBJ2-1; 9 nucleotides align to TRBD2. This CDR3 comprises 16 residues. J was trimmed by 4 bases and V by 1 base; bases with no gene match: 6. CDR1 is SGHDT, CDR2 YYEEEE, per germline.

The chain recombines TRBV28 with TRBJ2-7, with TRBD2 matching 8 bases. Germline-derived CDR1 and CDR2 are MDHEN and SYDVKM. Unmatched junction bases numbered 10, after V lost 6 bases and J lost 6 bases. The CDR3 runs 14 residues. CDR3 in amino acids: CASRTPTSGGEQYF. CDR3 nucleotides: TGTGCCAGCAGAACCCCTACTAGCGGCGGCGAGCAGTACTTC.

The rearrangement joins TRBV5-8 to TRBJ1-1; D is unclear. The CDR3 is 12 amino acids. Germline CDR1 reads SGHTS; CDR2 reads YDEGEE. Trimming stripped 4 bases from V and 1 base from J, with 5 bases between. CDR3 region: CASSKRNTEAFF. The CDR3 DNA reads TGTGCCAGCAGCAAGAGGAACACTGAAGCTTTCTTT.

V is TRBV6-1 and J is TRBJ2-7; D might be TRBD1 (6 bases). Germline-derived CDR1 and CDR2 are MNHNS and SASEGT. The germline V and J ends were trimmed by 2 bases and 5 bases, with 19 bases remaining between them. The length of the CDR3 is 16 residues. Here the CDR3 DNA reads TGTGCCAGCAGTGAACAGGGGACAAGTTATTGGGACGAGCAGTACTTC. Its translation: CASSEQGTSYWDEQYF.

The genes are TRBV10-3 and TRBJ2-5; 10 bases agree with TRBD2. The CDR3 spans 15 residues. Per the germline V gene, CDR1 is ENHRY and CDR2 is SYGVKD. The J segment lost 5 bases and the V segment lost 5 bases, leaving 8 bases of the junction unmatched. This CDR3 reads CAISTGTSVRETQYF. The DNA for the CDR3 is TGTGCCATCAGTACCGGGACTAGCGTTAGGGAGACCCAGTACTTC.

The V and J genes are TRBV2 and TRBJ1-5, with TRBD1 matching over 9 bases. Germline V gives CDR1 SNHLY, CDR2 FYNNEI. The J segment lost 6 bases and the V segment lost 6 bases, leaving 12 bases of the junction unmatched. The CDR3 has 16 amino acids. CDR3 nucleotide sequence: TGTGCCAGCAGCGAACGCACAGGGGGCTGGAGTCAGCCCCAGCATTTT. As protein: CASSERTGGWSQPQHF.

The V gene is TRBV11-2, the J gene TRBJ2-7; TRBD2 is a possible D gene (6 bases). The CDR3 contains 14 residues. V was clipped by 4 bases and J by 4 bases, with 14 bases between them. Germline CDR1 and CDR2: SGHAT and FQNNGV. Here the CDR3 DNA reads TGTGCCAGCAGCTATGATAGCGGTCGGTACGAGCAGTACTTC. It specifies CASSYDSGRYEQYF.

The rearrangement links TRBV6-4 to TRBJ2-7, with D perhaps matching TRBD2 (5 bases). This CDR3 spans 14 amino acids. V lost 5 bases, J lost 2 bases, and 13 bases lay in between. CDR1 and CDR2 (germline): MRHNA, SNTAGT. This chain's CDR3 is CASSTSGGAYEQYF. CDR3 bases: TGTGCCAGCAGTACAAGCGGAGGCGCCTACGAGCAGTACTTC.

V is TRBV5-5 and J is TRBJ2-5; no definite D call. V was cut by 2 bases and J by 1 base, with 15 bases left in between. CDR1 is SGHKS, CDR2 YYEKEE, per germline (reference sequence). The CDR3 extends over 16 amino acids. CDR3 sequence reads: CASSFLGSASQETQYF. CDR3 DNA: TGTGCCAGCAGCTTCCTAGGTTCGGCATCCCAAGAGACCCAGTACTTC.

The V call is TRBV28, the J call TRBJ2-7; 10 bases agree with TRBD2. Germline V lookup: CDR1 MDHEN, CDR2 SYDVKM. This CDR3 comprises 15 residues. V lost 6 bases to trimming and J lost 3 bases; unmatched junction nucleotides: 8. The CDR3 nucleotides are TGTGCCAGCAGCTCCCCGAGCGGGAGGGTCTACGAGCAGTACTTC. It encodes CASSSPSGRVYEQYF.

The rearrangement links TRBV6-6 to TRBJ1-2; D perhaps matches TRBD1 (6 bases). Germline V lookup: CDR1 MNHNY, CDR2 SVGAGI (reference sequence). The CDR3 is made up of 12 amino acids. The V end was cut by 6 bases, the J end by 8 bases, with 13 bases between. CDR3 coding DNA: TGTGCCAGCAGCCCCACAGGGCTGGGCTACACCTTC. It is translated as CASSPTGLGYTF.

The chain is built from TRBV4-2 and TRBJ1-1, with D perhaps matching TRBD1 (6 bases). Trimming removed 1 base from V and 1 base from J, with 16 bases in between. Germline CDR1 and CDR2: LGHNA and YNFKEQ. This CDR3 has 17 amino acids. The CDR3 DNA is TGTGCCAGCAGCCAAGTAACGGCAGGGGCAGAGAACACTGAAGCTTTCTTT. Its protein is CASSQVTAGAENTEAFF.

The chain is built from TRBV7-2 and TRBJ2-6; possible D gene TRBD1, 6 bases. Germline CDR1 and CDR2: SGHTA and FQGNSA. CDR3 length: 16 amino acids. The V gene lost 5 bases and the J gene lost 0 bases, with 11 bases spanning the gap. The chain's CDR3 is CASSPRGSSGANVLTF. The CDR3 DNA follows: TGTGCCAGCAGCCCCAGGGGCAGCTCTGGGGCCAACGTCCTGACTTTC.

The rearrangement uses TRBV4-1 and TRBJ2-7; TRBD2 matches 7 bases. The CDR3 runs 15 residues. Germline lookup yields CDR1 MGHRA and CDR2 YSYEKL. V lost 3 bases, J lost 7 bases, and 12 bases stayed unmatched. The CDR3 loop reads CASSQGIAGPREQYF. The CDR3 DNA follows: TGCGCCAGCAGCCAGGGGATAGCGGGTCCTAGGGAGCAGTACTTC.

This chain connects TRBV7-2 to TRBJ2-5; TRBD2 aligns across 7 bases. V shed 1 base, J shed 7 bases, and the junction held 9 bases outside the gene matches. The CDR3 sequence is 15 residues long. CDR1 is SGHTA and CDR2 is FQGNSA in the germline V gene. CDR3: CASSLGGRAYGTQYF. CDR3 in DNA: TGTGCCAGCAGCTTAGGGGGGAGGGCCTATGGGACCCAGTACTTC. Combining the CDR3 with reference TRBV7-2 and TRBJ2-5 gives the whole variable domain GAGVSQSPSNKVTEKGKDVELRCDPISGHTALYWYRQSLGQGLEFLIYFQGNSAPDKSGLPSDRFSAERTGGSVSTLTIQRTQQEDSAVYLCASSLGGRAYGTQYFGPGTRLLVL.

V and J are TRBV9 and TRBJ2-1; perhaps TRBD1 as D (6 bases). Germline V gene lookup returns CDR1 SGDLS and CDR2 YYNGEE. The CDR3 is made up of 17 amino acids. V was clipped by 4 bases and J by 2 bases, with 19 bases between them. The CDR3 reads CASSPRSPQGPYNEQFF. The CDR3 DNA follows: TGTGCCAGCAGCCCAAGATCCCCACAGGGCCCCTACAATGAGCAGTTCTTC.

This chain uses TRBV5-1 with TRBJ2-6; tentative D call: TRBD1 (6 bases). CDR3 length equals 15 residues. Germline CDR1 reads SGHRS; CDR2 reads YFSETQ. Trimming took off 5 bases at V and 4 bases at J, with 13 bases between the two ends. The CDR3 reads CASSFFGTGANVLTF. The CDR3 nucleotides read TGCGCCAGCAGTTTTTTTGGGACAGGGGCCAACGTCCTGACTTTC.

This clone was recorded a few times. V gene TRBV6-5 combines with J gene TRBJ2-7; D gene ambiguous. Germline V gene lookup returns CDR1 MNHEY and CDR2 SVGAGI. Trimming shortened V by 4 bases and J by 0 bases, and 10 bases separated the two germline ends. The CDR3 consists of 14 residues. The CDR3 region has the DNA TGTGCCAGCAGTTCCCAGGTCAGCTCCTACGAGCAGTACTTC. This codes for CASSSQVSSYEQYF.

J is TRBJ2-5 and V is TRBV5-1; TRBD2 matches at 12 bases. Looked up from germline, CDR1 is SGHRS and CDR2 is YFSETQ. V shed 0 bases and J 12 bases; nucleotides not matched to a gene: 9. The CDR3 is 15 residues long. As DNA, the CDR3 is TGCGCCAGCAGCTTGGCCCCTAGCGGGGGGGCGAATAAGTACTTC. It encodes CASSLAPSGGANKYF.

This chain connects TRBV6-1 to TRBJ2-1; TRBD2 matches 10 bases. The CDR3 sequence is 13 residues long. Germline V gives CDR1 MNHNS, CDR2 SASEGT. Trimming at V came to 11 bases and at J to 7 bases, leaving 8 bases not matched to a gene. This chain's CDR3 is CAGQAGGHNEQFF. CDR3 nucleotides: TGTGCCGGTCAAGCGGGGGGGCATAATGAGCAGTTCTTC.

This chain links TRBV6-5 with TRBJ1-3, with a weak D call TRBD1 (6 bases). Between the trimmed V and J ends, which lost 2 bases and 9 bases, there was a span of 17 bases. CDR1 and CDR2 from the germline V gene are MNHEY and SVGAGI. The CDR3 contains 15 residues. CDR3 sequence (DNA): TGTGCCAGCAGTTACAACCCAGCCCTGACAGGCACCATATATTTT. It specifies CASSYNPALTGTIYF.

CDR3 in DNA: TGTGCCAGCAGCCACGGGGGAGGACAGGGGGCCTACGAGCAGTACTTC. Encoded protein: CASSHGGGQGAYEQYF. The chain uses TRBV9 and TRBJ2-7; TRBD1 aligns across 10 bases. Per the germline V gene, CDR1 is SGDLS and CDR2 is YYNGEE. The CDR3 is 16 amino acids. Trimming cost V 4 bases and J 2 bases; bases outside gene matches: 9. Together with reference TRBV9 and TRBJ2-7, the CDR3 gives the full variable domain: DSGVTQTPKHLITATGQRVTLRCSPRSGDLSVYWYQQSLDQGLQFLIQYYNGEERAKGNILERFSAQQFPDLHSELNLSSLELGDSALYFCASSHGGGQGAYEQYFGPGTRLTVT.

CDR3 protein: CATSRESSVAGYEQYF. In nucleotides, the CDR3 is TGTGCCACCAGCAGGGAAAGTTCGGTTGCGGGCTACGAGCAGTACTTC. This chain links TRBV15 with TRBJ2-7; possibly TRBD2 for D (5 bases). Trimming stripped 3 bases from V and 3 bases from J, with 18 bases between. Germline V CDR1 and CDR2: LNHNV, YYDKDF (reference sequence). The CDR3 loop spans 16 amino acids.

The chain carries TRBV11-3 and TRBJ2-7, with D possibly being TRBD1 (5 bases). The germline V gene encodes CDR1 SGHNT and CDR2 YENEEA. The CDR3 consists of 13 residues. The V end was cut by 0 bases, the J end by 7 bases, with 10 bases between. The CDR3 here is CASSLEGKGEQYF. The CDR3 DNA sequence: TGTGCCAGCAGCTTAGAGGGAAAGGGGGAGCAGTACTTC.

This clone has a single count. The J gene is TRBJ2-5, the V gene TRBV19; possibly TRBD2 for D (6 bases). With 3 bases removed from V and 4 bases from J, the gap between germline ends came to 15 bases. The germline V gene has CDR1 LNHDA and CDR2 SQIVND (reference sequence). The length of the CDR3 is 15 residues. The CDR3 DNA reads TGTGCCAGTAGTATGGCGGGAAGGTGGGGAGAGACCCAGTACTTC. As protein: CASSMAGRWGETQYF.

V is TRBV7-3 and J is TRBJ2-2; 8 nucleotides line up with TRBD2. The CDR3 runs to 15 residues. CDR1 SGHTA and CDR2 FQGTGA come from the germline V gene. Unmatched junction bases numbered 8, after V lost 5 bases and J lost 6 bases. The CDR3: CASSPTGGRAGELFF. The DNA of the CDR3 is TGTGCCAGCAGCCCAACGGGGGGGCGGGCCGGGGAGCTGTTTTTT.